This T cell receptor (beta chain) was documented in a study of post-analysis software for immune sequencing data. Points from the study as a whole: Five TRBV segments, including TRBV5-6, TRBV5-1 and TRBV20-1, were more frequent in patients than controls.

TCR beta libraries were prepared from cDNA with unique molecular identifiers. TCRdb reprocessed the PCR reads with MiXCR, giving one entry per CDR3 protein. The data contain hundreds of thousands of distinct CDR3 sequences, about 50% of them singletons. Details on this clonotype: Its antigen is not identified.

CDR3 length: 11 amino acids. Germline loops: CDR1 SQVTM, CDR2 ANQGSEA. With 3 bases removed from V and 6 bases from J, the gap between germline ends came to 6 bases. This receptor was identified in a girl aged 10-17 years with multiple sclerosis. Sequencing was done on a sample of blood. V is TRBV29-1 and J is TRBJ2-4; no definite D call. The CDR3 reads CSVEWGNIQYF. In DNA form, the CDR3 reads TGCAGCGTTGAGTGGGGAAACATTCAGTACTTC.